Sequencing of this T cell receptor (beta chain) was carried out in a study of cytomegalovirus exposure and HLA in healthy donors. This CDR3 region has 15 residues. V lost 4 bases and J lost 5; bases outside the gene matches: 8. CDR1 SGDLS and CDR2 YYNGEE come from the germline V gene. This PCR relied on a set of 60 Vbeta primers and 13 Jbeta primers. Using immunoSEQ multiplex PCR, the repertoire was profiled, and TCRdb retains in-frame clones only, with some absent. The data contain around 90,000 clones, around 80% of them singletons. The chain joins TRBV9 to TRBJ2-3; 9 nucleotides line up with TRBD2. The clonotype was recovered from a man aged 25-45 years in good health and CMV-seronegative. The specimen was PBMCs. The CDR3 sequence: CASSPRIAGVDTQYF. The CDR3 DNA sequence: TGTGCCAGCAGCCCCCGAATAGCGGGGGTAGATACGCAGTATTTT.